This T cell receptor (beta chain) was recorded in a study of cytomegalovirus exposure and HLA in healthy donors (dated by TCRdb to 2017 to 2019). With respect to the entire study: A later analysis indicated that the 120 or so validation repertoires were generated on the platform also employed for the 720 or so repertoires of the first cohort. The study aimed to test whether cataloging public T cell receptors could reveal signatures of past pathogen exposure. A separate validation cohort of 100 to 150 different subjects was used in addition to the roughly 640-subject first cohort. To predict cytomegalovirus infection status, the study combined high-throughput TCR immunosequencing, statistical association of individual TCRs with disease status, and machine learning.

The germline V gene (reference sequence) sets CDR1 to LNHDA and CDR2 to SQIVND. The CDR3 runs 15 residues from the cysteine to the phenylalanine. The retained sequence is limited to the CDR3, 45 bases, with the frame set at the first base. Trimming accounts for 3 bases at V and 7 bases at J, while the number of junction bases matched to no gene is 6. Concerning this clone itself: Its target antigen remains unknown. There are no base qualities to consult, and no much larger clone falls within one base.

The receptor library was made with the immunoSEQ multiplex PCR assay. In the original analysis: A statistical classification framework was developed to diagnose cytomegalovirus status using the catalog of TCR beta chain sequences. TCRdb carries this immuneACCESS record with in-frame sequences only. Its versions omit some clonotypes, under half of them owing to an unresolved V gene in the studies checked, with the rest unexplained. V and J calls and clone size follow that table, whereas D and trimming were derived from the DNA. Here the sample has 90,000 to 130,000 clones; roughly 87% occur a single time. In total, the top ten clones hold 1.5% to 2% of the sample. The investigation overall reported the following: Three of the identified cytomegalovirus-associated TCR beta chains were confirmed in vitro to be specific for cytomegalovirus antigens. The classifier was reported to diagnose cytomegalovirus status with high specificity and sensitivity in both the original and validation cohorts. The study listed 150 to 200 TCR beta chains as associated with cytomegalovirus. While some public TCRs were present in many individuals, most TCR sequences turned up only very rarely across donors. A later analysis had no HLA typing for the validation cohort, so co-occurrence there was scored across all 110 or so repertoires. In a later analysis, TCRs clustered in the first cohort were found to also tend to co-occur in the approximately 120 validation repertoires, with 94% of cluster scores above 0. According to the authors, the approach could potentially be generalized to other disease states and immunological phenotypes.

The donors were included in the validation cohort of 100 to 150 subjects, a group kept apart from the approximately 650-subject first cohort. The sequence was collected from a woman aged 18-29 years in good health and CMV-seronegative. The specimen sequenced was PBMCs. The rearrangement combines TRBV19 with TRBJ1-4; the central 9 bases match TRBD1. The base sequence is TGTGCCAGTAGTATGGGACAGGGAATCTCTGAAAAACTGTTTTTT. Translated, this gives CASSMGQGISEKLFF.